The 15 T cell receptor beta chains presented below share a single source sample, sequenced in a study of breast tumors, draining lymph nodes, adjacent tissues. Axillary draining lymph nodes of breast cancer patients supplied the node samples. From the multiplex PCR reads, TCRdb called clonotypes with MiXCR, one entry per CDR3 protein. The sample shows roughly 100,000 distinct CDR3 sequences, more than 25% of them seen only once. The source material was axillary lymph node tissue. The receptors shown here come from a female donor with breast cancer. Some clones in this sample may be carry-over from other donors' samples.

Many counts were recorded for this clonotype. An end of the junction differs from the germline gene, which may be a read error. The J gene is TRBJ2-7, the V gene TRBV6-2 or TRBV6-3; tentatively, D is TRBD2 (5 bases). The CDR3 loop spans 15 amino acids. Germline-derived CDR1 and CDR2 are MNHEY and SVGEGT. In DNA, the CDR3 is TGTGCCAGCAGTCACTCGGGCAGGAGGACCTACGAGCAGTACTTC. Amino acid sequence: CASSHSGRRTYEQYF.

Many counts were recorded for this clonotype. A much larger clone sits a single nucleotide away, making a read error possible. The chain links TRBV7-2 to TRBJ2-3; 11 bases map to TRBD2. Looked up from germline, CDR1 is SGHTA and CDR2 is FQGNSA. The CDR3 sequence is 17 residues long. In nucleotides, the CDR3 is TGTGCCAGCAGCTTACCCCTAGCGGGAGGAACCACAGATCCGCAGTATTTT. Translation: CASSLPLAGGTTDPQYF.

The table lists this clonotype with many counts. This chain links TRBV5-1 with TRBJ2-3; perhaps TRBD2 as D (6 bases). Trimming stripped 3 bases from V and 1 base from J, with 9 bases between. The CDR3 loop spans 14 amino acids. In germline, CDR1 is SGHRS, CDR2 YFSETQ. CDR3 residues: CASSSGVGTDTQYF. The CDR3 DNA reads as TGCGCCAGCAGCTCGGGAGTGGGCACAGATACGCAGTATTTT.

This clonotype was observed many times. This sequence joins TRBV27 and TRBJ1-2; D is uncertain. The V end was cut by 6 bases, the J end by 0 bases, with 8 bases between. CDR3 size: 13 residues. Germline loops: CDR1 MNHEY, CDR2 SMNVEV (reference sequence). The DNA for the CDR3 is TGTGCCAGCAGGAGAGACACTAACTATGGCTACACCTTC. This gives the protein CASRRDTNYGYTF.

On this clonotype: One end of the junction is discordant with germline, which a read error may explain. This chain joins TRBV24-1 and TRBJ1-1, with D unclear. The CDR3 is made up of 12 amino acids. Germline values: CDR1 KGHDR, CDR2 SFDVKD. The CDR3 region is CATPTMNAEAFF. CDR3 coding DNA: TGTGCCACCCCCACCATGAACGCTGAGGCTTTCTTT.

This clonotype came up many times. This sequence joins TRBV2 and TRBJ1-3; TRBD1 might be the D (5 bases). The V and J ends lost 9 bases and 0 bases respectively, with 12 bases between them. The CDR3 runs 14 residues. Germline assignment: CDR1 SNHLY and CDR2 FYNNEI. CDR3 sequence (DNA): TGTGCCAGGGGGGGAACCAGCTCTGGAAACACCATATATTTT. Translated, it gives CARGGTSSGNTIYF.

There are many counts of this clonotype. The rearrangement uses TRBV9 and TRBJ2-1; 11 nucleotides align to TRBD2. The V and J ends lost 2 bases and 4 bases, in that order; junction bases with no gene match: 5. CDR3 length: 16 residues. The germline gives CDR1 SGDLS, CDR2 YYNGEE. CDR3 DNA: TGTGCCAGCAGCGTCATAGCGGGGGGGTTTTACAATGAGCAGTTCTTC. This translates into CASSVIAGGFYNEQFF.

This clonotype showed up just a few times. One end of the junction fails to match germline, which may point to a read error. CDR3 protein: CASSPMSTDTQYF. The CDR3, as DNA: TGTGCCAGCAGTCCTATGAGCACGGATACGCAGTATTTT. The V and J genes are TRBV27 and TRBJ2-3; no clear D. The CDR3 is 13 residues long. Looked up from germline, CDR1 is MNHEY and CDR2 is SMNVEV (reference sequence).

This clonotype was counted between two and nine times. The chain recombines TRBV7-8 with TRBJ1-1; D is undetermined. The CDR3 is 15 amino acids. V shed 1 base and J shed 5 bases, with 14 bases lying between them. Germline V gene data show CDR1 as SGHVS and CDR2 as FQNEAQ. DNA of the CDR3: TGTGCCAGCAGCTTAGTAGGGTCCCGAGGAACTGAAGCTTTCTTT. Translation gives CASSLVGSRGTEAFF.

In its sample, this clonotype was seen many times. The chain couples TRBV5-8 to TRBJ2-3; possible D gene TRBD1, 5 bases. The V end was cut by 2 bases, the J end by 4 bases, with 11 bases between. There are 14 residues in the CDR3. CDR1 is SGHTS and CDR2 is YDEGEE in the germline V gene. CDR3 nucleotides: TGTGCCAGCAGCTTACCGACAGTTTCAGATACGCAGTATTTT. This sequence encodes CASSLPTVSDTQYF.

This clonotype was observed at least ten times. CDR3 nucleotides: TGTGCCAGCAGCTTTGGTACAGGGTCTGGAAACACCATATATTTT. The encoded protein is CASSFGTGSGNTIYF. The chain employs TRBV7-2 and TRBJ1-3; D may be TRBD1 (6 bases). With 3 bases removed from V and 1 base from J, the gap between germline ends came to 10 bases. CDR1 is SGHTA and CDR2 is FQGNSA in the germline V gene. The CDR3 extends over 15 amino acids.

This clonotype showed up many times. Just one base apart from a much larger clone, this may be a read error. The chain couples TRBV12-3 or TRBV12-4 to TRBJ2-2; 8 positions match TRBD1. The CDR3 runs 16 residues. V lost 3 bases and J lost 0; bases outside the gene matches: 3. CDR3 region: CASSFAGQANTGELFF. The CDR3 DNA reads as TGTGCCAGCAGTTTCGCGGGACAGGCGAACACCGGGGAGCTGTTTTTT.

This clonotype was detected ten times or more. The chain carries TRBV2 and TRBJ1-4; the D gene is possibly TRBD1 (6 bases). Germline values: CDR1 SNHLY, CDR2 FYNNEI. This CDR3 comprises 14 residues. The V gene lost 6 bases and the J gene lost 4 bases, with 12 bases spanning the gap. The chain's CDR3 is CASRDSTNNEKLFF. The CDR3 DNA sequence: TGTGCCAGCAGGGACAGTACAAATAATGAAAAACTGTTTTTT.

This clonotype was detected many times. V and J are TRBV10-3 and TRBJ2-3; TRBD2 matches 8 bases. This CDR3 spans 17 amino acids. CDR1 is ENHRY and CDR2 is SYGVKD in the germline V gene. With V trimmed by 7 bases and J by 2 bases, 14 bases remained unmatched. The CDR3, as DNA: TGTGCCATCACCGGTGCGGGTAGCGGGGAGACCACAGATACGCAGTATTTT. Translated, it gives CAITGAGSGETTDTQYF.

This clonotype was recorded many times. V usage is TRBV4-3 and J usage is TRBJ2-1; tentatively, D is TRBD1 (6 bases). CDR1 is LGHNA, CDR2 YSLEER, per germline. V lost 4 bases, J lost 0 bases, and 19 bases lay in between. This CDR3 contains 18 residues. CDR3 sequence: CASSLNPGHGFSYNEQFF. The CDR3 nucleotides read TGCGCCAGCAGCCTCAATCCGGGACACGGGTTCTCCTACAATGAGCAGTTCTTC.